Shown below are 3 T cell receptor beta chains from a single sample sequenced in a study of T cell changes during pregnancy in multiple sclerosis. Assay used: immunoSEQ multiplex PCR; TCRdb lists only in-frame clones, some missing. The profile shows roughly 26,000 clones, 89% of them singletons. Sequences were derived from CD8+ T cells from peripheral blood mononuclear cells, sampled in the second trimester of pregnancy. The receptor set was obtained from a female donor with multiple sclerosis, enrolled in a pregnancy study.

The rearrangement links TRBV28 to TRBJ1-3, with D hard to call. The V gene's germline CDR1 is MDHEN and CDR2 SYDVKM. The V and J ends lost 2 bases and 0 bases respectively, with 8 bases between them. CDR3 length: 15 amino acids. CDR3 bases: TGTGCCAGCAGTTTACGGTCCGACTCTGGAAACACCATATATTTT. Encoded protein: CASSLRSDSGNTIYF.

The genes are TRBV7-9 and TRBJ1-1; D call uncertain. From germline, CDR1 is SEHNR and CDR2 FQNEAQ (reference sequence). CDR3 length: 14 amino acids. V was pared by 1 base and J by 1 base, with 7 bases between. DNA of the CDR3: TGTGCCAGCAGCTTAGTGGCGGCGAACACTGAAGCTTTCTTT. Protein product: CASSLVAANTEAFF.

The CDR3 reads CASSSQRGQGPTGELFF. The DNA for the CDR3 is TGTGCCAGCAGCTCACAAAGGGGACAGGGCCCCACCGGGGAGCTGTTTTTT. The V gene is TRBV5-4, the J gene TRBJ2-2, with 9 positions matching TRBD1. The CDR3 extends over 17 amino acids. CDR1 SGHNT and CDR2 YYREEE come from the germline V gene (reference sequence). The trim removed 3 bases at V and 4 bases at J, leaving 10 bases unmatched.